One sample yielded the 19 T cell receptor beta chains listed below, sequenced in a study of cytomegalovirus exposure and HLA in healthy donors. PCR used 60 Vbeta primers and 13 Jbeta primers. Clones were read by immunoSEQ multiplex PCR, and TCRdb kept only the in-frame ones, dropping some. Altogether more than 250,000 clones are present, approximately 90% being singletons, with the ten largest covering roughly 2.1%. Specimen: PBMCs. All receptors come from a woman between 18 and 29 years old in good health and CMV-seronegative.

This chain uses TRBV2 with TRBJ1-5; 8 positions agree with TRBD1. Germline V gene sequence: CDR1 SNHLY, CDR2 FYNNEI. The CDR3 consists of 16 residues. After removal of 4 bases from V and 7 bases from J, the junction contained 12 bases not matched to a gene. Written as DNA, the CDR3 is TGTGCCAGCAGTGGGTTAGGACAGGGTGCGTGGCAGCCCCAGCATTTT. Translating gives CASSGLGQGAWQPQHF.

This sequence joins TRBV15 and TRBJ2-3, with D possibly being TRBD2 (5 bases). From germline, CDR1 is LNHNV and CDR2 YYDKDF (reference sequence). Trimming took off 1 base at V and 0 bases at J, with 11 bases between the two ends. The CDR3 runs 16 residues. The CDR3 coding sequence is TGTGCCACCAGCAGAGGTAGCGTCTCTAGCACAGATACGCAGTATTTT. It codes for CATSRGSVSSTDTQYF. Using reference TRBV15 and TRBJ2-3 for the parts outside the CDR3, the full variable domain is DAMVIQNPRYQVTQFGKPVTLSCSQTLNHNVMYWYQQKSSQAPKLLFHYYDKDFNNEADTPDNFQSRRPNTSFCFLDIRSPGLGDTAMYLCATSRGSVSSTDTQYFGPGTRLTVL.

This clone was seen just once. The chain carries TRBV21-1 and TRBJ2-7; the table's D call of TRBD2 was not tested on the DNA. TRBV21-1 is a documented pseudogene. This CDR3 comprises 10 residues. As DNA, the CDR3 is TGTGCCAGCAGCAGAGAAGAGCAGTACTTC. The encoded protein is CASSREEQYF.

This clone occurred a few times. CDR3 coding DNA: TGCGCCAGCAGTCAAGCTCCTATCCGGGACAGTAGCAATCAGCCCCAGCATTTT. Its protein product is CASSQAPIRDSSNQPQHF. V usage is TRBV23-1 and J usage is TRBJ1-5; 7 bases are shared with TRBD1. TRBV23-1 is an ORF for which the function is uncertain. The CDR3 runs 18 residues. The junction had 10 bases not matched to a gene; V was cut back by 2 bases and J by 0 bases.

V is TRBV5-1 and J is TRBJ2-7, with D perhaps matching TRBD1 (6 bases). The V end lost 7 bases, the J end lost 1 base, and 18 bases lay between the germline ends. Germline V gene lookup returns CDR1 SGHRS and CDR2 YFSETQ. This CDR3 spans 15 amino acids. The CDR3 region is CASSQGTLKSYEQYF. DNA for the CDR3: TGCGCCAGCTCTCAGGGGACACTAAAATCCTACGAGCAGTACTTC.

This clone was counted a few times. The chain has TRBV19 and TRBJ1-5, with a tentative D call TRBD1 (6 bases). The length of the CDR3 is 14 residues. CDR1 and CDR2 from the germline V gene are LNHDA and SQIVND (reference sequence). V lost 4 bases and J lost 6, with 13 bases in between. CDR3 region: CASSSPEQGQPQHF. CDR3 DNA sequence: TGTGCCAGTAGTAGCCCTGAACAGGGTCAGCCCCAGCATTTT.

In DNA form, the CDR3 reads TGTGCCAGCAGCTTACAGGCCTCAACTAATGAAAAACTGTTTTTT. It is translated as CASSLQASTNEKLFF. The chain couples TRBV7-6 to TRBJ1-4, with D unclear. The germline V gene has CDR1 SGHVS and CDR2 FNYEAQ. This CDR3 region has 15 residues. Trimming took off 2 bases at V and 0 bases at J, with 7 bases between the two ends.

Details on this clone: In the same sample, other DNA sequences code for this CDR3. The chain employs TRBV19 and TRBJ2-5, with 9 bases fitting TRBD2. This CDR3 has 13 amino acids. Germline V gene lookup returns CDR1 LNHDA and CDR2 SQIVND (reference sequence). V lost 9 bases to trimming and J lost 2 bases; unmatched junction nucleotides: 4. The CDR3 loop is CASTGLAQETQYF. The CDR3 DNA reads TGTGCCAGCACCGGACTAGCGCAAGAGACCCAGTACTTC.

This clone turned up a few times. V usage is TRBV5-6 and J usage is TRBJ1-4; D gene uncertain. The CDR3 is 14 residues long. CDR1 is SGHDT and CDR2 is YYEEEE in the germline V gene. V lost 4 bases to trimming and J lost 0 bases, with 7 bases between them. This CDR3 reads CASSLGATNEKLFF. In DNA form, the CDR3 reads TGTGCCAGCAGCCTCGGGGCAACTAATGAAAAACTGTTTTTT.

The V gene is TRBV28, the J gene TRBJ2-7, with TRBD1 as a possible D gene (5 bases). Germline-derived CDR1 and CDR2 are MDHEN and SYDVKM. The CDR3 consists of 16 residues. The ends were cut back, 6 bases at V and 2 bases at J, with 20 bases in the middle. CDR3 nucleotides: TGTGCCAGCAGCCCCTATTTCGCCACCAGGGCCTACGAGCAGTACTTC. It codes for CASSPYFATRAYEQYF.

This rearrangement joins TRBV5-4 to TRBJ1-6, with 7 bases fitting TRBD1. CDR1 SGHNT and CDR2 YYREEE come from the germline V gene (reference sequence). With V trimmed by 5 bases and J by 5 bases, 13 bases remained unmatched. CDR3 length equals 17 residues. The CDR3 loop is CASSSPTGQQNNSPLHF. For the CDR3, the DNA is TGTGCCAGCAGTTCCCCGACGGGACAGCAGAATAATTCACCCCTCCACTTT. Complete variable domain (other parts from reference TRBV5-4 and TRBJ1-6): ETGVTQSPTHLIKTRGQQVTLRCSSQSGHNTVSWYQQALGQGPQFIFQYYREEENGRGNFPPRFSGLQFPNYSSELNVNALELDDSALYLCASSSPTGQQNNSPLHFGNGTRLTVT.

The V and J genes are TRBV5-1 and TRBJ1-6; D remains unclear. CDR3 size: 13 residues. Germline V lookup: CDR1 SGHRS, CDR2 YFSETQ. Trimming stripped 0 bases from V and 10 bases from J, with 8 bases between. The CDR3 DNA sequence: TGCGCCAGCAGCTTGGCAGGCCGATCACCCCTCCACTTT. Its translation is CASSLAGRSPLHF.

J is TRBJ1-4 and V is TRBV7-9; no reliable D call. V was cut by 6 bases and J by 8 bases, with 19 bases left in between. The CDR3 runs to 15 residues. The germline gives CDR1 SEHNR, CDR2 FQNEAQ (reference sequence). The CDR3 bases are TGTGCCAGCAGTCGGGAAGGCACGACGAAAGAAAAACTGTTTTTT. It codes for CASSREGTTKEKLFF.

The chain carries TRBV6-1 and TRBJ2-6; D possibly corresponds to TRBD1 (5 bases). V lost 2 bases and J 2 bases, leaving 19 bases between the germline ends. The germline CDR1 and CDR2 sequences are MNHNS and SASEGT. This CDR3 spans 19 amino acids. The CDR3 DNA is TGTGCCAGCAGTGAAAGGGGATGGTTAGGCGTTACTGGGGCCAACGTCCTGACTTTC. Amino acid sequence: CASSERGWLGVTGANVLTF.

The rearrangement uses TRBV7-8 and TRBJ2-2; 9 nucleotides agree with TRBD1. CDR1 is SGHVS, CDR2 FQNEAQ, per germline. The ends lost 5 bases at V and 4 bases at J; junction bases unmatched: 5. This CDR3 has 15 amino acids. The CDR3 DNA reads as TGTGCCAGCAGCATCCGGGACAGGGCCACCGGGGAGCTGTTTTTT. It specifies CASSIRDRATGELFF. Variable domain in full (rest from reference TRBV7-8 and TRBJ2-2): GAGVSQSPRYKVAKRGQDVALRCDPISGHVSLFWYQQALGQGPEFLTYFQNEAQLDKSGLPSDRFFAERPEGSVSTLKIQRTQQEDSAVYLCASSIRDRATGELFFGEGSRLTVL.

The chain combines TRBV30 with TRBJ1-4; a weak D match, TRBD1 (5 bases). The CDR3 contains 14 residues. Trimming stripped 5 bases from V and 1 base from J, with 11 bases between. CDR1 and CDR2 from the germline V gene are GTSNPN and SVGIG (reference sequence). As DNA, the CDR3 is TGTGCCTGGCCGTGCAGGGTAACTAATGAAAAACTGTTTTTT. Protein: CAWPCRVTNEKLFF.

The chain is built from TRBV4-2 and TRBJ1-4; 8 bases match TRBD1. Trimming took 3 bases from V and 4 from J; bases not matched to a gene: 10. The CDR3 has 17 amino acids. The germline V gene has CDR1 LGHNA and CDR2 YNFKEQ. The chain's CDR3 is CASSQELYTGGNEKLFF. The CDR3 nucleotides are TGTGCCAGCAGCCAGGAGCTTTACACAGGGGGTAATGAAAAACTGTTTTTT.

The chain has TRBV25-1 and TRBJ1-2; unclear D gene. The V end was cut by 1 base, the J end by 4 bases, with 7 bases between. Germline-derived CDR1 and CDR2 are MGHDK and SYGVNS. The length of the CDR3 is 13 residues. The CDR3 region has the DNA TGTGCCAGCAGTGAATTACGAGGCTATGGCTACACCTTC. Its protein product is CASSELRGYGYTF.

This CDR3 reads CASSQEGQSNQPQHF. CDR3 bases: TGCGCCAGCAGCCAAGAGGGACAGAGCAATCAGCCCCAGCATTTT. V and J are TRBV4-1 and TRBJ1-5, with 7 bases matching TRBD1. This CDR3 contains 15 residues. Trimming removed 0 bases from V and 1 base from J; junction bases left unmatched: 0. The germline CDR1 and CDR2 sequences are MGHRA and YSYEKL.